Below, 27 T cell receptor beta chains from the same sample are listed, as sequenced in a study of T cell responses to AZD1222 COVID-19 vaccine. Method: immunoSEQ multiplex PCR; TCRdb's copy keeps in-frame clones and lacks some. The sample contains 100,000 to 150,000 clones, around 86% of which appear only once. Specimen: peripheral blood, collected 28 days after the second AZD1222 dose. Every receptor here comes from an adult who received the AZD1222 COVID-19 vaccine.

V usage is TRBV30 and J usage is TRBJ2-2, with TRBD2 matching over 8 bases. Germline CDR1 and CDR2: GTSNPN and SVGIG (reference sequence). Trimming cost V 7 bases and J 4 bases; bases outside gene matches: 5. CDR3 length: 13 amino acids. The CDR3 coding sequence is TGTGCCTCCCCGGGGGGGGGCACCGGGGAGCTGTTTTTT. Its protein is CASPGGGTGELFF.

This rearrangement joins TRBV19 to TRBJ2-7; 7 nucleotides align to TRBD1. Germline V gene data show CDR1 as LNHDA and CDR2 as SQIVND (reference sequence). This CDR3 is 13 amino acids long. V lost 5 bases, J lost 3 bases, and 4 bases stayed unmatched. CDR3 sequence reads: CASSLGQLYEQYF. The DNA of the CDR3 is TGTGCCAGTAGTTTGGGACAGCTCTACGAGCAGTACTTC.

The genes are TRBV2 and TRBJ2-5; TRBD1 matches 7 bases. The CDR3 consists of 14 residues. Germline CDR1 SNHLY, CDR2 FYNNEI. Losses at the gene ends were 8 bases for V and 6 bases for J; bases not matched to a gene: 12. CDR3 in DNA: TGTGCCAGCGGCCGGCAAGGGGGCGTAAAGACCCAGTACTTC. Translation: CASGRQGGVKTQYF.

Here the CDR3 DNA reads TGTGCCAGTAGTAGCGACAGGGGGTACAATCAGCCCCAGCATTTT. This gives the protein CASSSDRGYNQPQHF. The rearrangement uses TRBV19 and TRBJ1-5; TRBD1 matches at 9 bases. Trimming removed 4 bases from V and 3 bases from J; junction bases left unmatched: 4. The CDR3 spans 15 residues. Germline V gene sequence: CDR1 LNHDA, CDR2 SQIVND (reference sequence).

The CDR3 here is CASSYLRVRDSPLHF. CDR3 sequence (DNA): TGTGCCAGCAGTTACCTCAGGGTGAGGGATTCACCCCTCCACTTT. The chain links TRBV6-5 to TRBJ1-6, with D perhaps TRBD1 (5 bases). The germline V gene has CDR1 MNHEY and CDR2 SVGAGI. Trimming left V 2 bases short and J 8 bases short, with 13 bases between. This CDR3 comprises 15 residues.

This chain connects TRBV11-3 to TRBJ2-2; 8 nucleotides agree with TRBD2. Looked up from germline, CDR1 is SGHNT and CDR2 is YENEEA. The CDR3 has 16 amino acids. The V gene end was trimmed by 2 bases and the J gene end by 5 bases; junction bases not matched to a gene: 7. CDR3 sequence (DNA): TGTGCCAGCAGCTTACCCAGCGGGGGTAGGACCGGGGAGCTGTTTTTT. This sequence encodes CASSLPSGGRTGELFF.

This chain uses TRBV5-1 with TRBJ1-3; D gene ambiguous. Germline V lookup: CDR1 SGHRS, CDR2 YFSETQ. This CDR3 region has 15 residues. V lost 0 bases to trimming and J lost 0 bases, with 7 bases between them. CDR3 residues: CASSLDKSSGNTIYF. The CDR3 DNA reads as TGCGCCAGCAGCTTGGACAAGAGCTCTGGAAACACCATATATTTT.

This clone turned up a few times. The genes are TRBV6-4 and TRBJ2-3; D possibly corresponds to TRBD2 (6 bases). V dropped 4 bases and J dropped 1 base, with 9 bases sitting between them. The CDR3 runs 14 residues. Germline V gene sequence: CDR1 MRHNA, CDR2 SNTAGT. CDR3 region: CASSVGGGTDTQYF. The CDR3 DNA reads as TGTGCCAGCAGTGTAGGCGGGGGCACAGATACGCAGTATTTT.

The V call is TRBV9, the J call TRBJ1-4; 7 positions match TRBD1. This CDR3 is 12 amino acids long. The V gene end was trimmed by 4 bases and the J gene end by 8 bases; junction bases not matched to a gene: 2. In germline, CDR1 is SGDLS, CDR2 YYNGEE. The CDR3 loop reads CASSPGGEKLFF. The CDR3 nucleotides are TGTGCCAGCAGCCCAGGGGGGGAAAAACTGTTTTTT.

The rearrangement uses TRBV6-5 and TRBJ2-7; D gene unclear. The CDR3 has 13 residues. Germline V lookup: CDR1 MNHEY, CDR2 SVGAGI. The germline V and J ends were trimmed by 8 bases and 3 bases, with 14 bases remaining between them. As DNA, the CDR3 is TGTGCCAGCGGGGTAGGACCCTTCTACGAGCAGTACTTC. Encoded protein: CASGVGPFYEQYF.

This chain uses TRBV7-9 with TRBJ1-2, with D hard to call. The CDR3 runs 12 residues. CDR1 SEHNR and CDR2 FQNEAQ come from the germline V gene (reference sequence). Trimming shortened V by 6 bases and J by 3 bases, and 8 bases separated the two germline ends. As DNA, the CDR3 is TGTGCCAGCAGAATCCGGGACTATGGCTACACCTTC. This codes for CASRIRDYGYTF.

With regard to this clone: The identical CDR3 is also encoded by other nucleotide sequences in the sample. This rearrangement joins TRBV7-9 to TRBJ1-5; the D is unclear. The CDR3 has 12 residues. Trimming cost V 1 base and J 4 bases, with 2 bases left between them. The germline V gene has CDR1 SEHNR and CDR2 FQNEAQ (reference sequence). Here the CDR3 reads CASSLVNQPQHF. The CDR3 DNA reads TGTGCCAGCAGCTTAGTTAATCAGCCCCAGCATTTT.

The V gene is TRBV4-3, the J gene TRBJ1-2; D gene ambiguous. Germline V gives CDR1 LGHNA, CDR2 YSLEER. The CDR3 runs to 15 residues. V was shortened by 1 base and J by 3 bases, with 12 bases between the two germline ends. In nucleotides, the CDR3 is TGCGCCAGCAGCCAAGGGCGTGGGAATGACTATGGCTACACCTTC. Residues: CASSQGRGNDYGYTF.

The gene calls are TRBV19 and TRBJ1-3; D remains ambiguous. Germline loops: CDR1 LNHDA, CDR2 SQIVND (reference sequence). Trimming shortened V by 3 bases and J by 3 bases, and 9 bases separated the two germline ends. This CDR3 has 14 amino acids. CDR3 in amino acids: CASSIKVYGNTIYF. CDR3 nucleotides: TGTGCCAGTAGTATTAAGGTTTATGGAAACACCATATATTTT.

V gene TRBV11-3 combines with J gene TRBJ1-2; D is ambiguous. The CDR3 has 13 amino acids. V was shortened by 2 bases and J by 0 bases, with 4 bases between the two germline ends. Germline V gene data show CDR1 as SGHNT and CDR2 as YENEEA. The CDR3 reads CASSLPANYGYTF. In DNA, the CDR3 is TGTGCCAGCAGCTTACCAGCTAACTATGGCTACACCTTC. Filled out from reference TRBV11-3 and TRBJ1-2, the complete variable domain reads EAGVVQSPRYKIIEKKQPVAFWCNPISGHNTLYWYLQNLGQGPELLIRYENEEAVDDSQLPKDRFSAERLKGVDSTLKIQPAELGDSAVYLCASSLPANYGYTFGSGTRLTVV.

The J gene is TRBJ1-6, the V gene TRBV5-4, with a possible D match to TRBD1 (5 bases). Trimming left V 5 bases short and J 7 bases short, with 13 bases between. The CDR3 is 14 amino acids. Germline V gives CDR1 SGHNT, CDR2 YYREEE (reference sequence). The CDR3, as DNA: TGTGCCAGCAGACCCGGGACGGTAAATTCACCCCTCCACTTT. This gives the protein CASRPGTVNSPLHF.

V and J are TRBV18 and TRBJ2-7; possibly TRBD1 for D (5 bases). Trimming shortened V by 3 bases and J by 1 base, and 10 bases separated the two germline ends. CDR1 and CDR2 from the germline V gene are KGHSH and LQKENI. The CDR3 sequence is 14 residues long. For the CDR3, the DNA is TGTGCCAGCTCACCGACAGAGTTTTCCTACGAGCAGTACTTC. It specifies CASSPTEFSYEQYF.

The rearrangement links TRBV6-5 to TRBJ1-1; D remains unclear. V lost 2 bases, J lost 1 base, and 2 bases lay in between. Germline CDR1 reads MNHEY; CDR2 reads SVGAGI. This CDR3 contains 12 residues. The CDR3: CASSYRNTEAFF. The DNA of the CDR3 is TGTGCCAGCAGTTACCGGAACACTGAAGCTTTCTTT.

V and J are TRBV7-2 and TRBJ2-4; D is possibly TRBD2 (6 bases). Looked up from germline, CDR1 is SGHTA and CDR2 is FQGNSA. The ends were cut back, 6 bases at V and 0 bases at J, with 12 bases in the middle. CDR3 length equals 15 residues. Here the CDR3 DNA reads TGTGCCAGCAGATCTACGGGACTAGCCAAAAACATTCAGTACTTC. Protein: CASRSTGLAKNIQYF.

The CDR3 loop reads CASSLPPGGTDTQYF. The CDR3, as DNA: TGCGCCAGCAGCTTGCCTCCGGGGGGCACAGATACGCAGTATTTT. The rearrangement links TRBV5-1 to TRBJ2-3; TRBD2 is a possible D gene (6 bases). This CDR3 has 15 residues. The V and J ends lost 1 base and 1 base respectively, with 10 bases between them. The germline V gene encodes CDR1 SGHRS and CDR2 YFSETQ.

The V and J genes are TRBV3-1 (or the pseudogene TRBV3-2) and TRBJ1-1, with unresolved D. The CDR3 is 12 residues long. Trimming cost V 1 base and J 0 bases, with 0 bases left between them. Germline V gene data show CDR1 as LGHDT and CDR2 as YNNKEL (reference sequence). CDR3 loop: CASSQVNTEAFF. The DNA of the CDR3 is TGTGCCAGCAGCCAAGTGAACACTGAAGCTTTCTTT.

This sequence joins TRBV9 and TRBJ1-1, with 8 bases that match TRBD1. CDR1 SGDLS and CDR2 YYNGEE come from the germline V gene. The CDR3 sequence is 14 residues long. J gave up 8 bases and V 0 bases, and 6 bases lay outside the gene matches. The CDR3 DNA follows: TGTGCCAGCAGCGTAGAACAGGGGGTTGGGGAAGCTTTCTTT. This gives the protein CASSVEQGVGEAFF. The variable domain in full, completed from reference TRBV9 and TRBJ1-1, reads DSGVTQTPKHLITATGQRVTLRCSPRSGDLSVYWYQQSLDQGLQFLIQYYNGEERAKGNILERFSAQQFPDLHSELNLSSLELGDSALYFCASSVEQGVGEAFFGQGTRLTVV.

The chain is built from TRBV9 and TRBJ1-2, with D unresolved. V shed 3 bases and J shed 2 bases, with 11 bases lying between them. Germline V CDR1 and CDR2: SGDLS, YYNGEE. The CDR3 has 14 residues. In nucleotides, the CDR3 is TGTGCCAGCAGCGAGACGACGGGGAACTATGGCTACACCTTC. The encoded protein is CASSETTGNYGYTF.

This rearrangement joins TRBV28 to TRBJ1-1, with D uncertain. The CDR3 runs 12 residues. The ends were cut back, 6 bases at V and 0 bases at J, with 5 bases in the middle. CDR1 and CDR2 from the germline V gene are MDHEN and SYDVKM. CDR3 residues: CASRLVNTEAFF. The CDR3 nucleotides are TGTGCCAGCAGATTGGTGAACACTGAAGCTTTCTTT.

The J gene is TRBJ2-3, the V gene TRBV3-1 (or the pseudogene TRBV3-2); weak D call: TRBD1 (6 bases). The germline CDR1 and CDR2 sequences are LGHDT and YNNKEL (reference sequence). The CDR3 consists of 13 residues. Trimming removed 4 bases from V and 6 bases from J, with 11 bases in between. CDR3 sequence: CASSRGRGDTQYF. The CDR3, as DNA: TGTGCCAGCAGCCGGGGAAGGGGGGATACGCAGTATTTT.

The CDR3 nucleotides are TGTGCCAGCAGTGATAAGTCTAGCGGGTACAATGAGCAGTTCTTC. It codes for CASSDKSSGYNEQFF. The V and J genes are TRBV2 and TRBJ2-1, with 8 bases fitting TRBD2. J gave up 4 bases and V 3 bases, and 5 bases lay outside the gene matches. Germline lookup yields CDR1 SNHLY and CDR2 FYNNEI. The CDR3 is 15 amino acids.

The gene calls are TRBV5-5 and TRBJ1-5, with D uncertain. This CDR3 spans 18 amino acids. V was clipped by 3 bases and J by 0 bases, with 19 bases between them. CDR1 and CDR2 from the germline V gene are SGHKS and YYEKEE (reference sequence). CDR3 in amino acids: CASSYSDIPLYSNQPQHF. The CDR3, as DNA: TGTGCCAGCAGCTACTCTGACATACCTCTATATAGCAATCAGCCCCAGCATTTT.